This T cell receptor (beta chain) is drawn from a study of cytomegalovirus exposure and HLA in healthy donors. Germline V CDR1 and CDR2: SNHLY, FYNNEI. CDR3 size: 16 residues. V shed 6 bases and J shed 0 bases, with 15 bases lying between them. Use of 60 Vbeta and 13 Jbeta primers characterized the PCR. Sequenced by immunoSEQ multiplex PCR; TCRdb stores in-frame clones only, minus some. In the table there are a few hundred thousand clones, approximately 82% of which are singletons. This clone occurred a few times. Its antigen is undetermined. Study-level results: In a later analysis, at a false discovery rate of 0.05, 15,000 to 20,000 TCR beta sequences matched HLA alleles.

The TCR comes from a woman aged 60-75 years in good health and CMV-seropositive. Sequencing used PBMCs. V and J are TRBV2 and TRBJ2-1; maybe TRBD1 (5 bases). This CDR3 is CASRIDSLSSYNEQFF. CDR3 in DNA: TGTGCCAGCAGGATAGACAGTCTGAGCTCCTACAATGAGCAGTTCTTC. Full variable domain (rest looked up from reference TRBV2 and TRBJ2-1): EPEVTQTPSHQVTQMGQEVILRCVPISNHLYFYWYRQILGQKVEFLVSFYNNEISEKSEIFDDQFSVERPDGSNFTLKIRSTKLEDSAMYFCASRIDSLSSYNEQFFGPGTRLTVL.